This T cell receptor (beta chain) was captured in a study of post-analysis software for immune sequencing data. This CDR3 contains 15 residues. TCR beta libraries were prepared from cDNA with unique molecular identifiers. TCRdb analysed the PCR reads with MiXCR anew, one entry per CDR3 protein. The sample includes about 500,000 distinct CDR3 sequences, under 55% seen only once; the top ten take 9.5% to 13%. As regards this clonotype: As yet, its antigen is unknown.

General study results and limits: There were roughly 5 TRBV segments more frequent in patients than controls, and TRBV5-6, TRBV5-1 and TRBV20-1 were among them.

The TCR was taken from a girl aged 5-17 years with multiple sclerosis. Source material: blood. The chain is built from TRBV12-3 or TRBV12-4 and TRBJ2-5; 9 bases line up with TRBD2. The end of the DNA is better explained by TRBJ2-7, so the J call may be wrong. For the CDR3, the DNA is TGTGCCAGCAGTCCGCCGGGACTAGCCAACCACGAGCAGTACTTC. Translation: CASSPPGLANHEQYF.